This entry features one T cell receptor beta chain sequence. The data originate from a study of shared clonotypes between healthy human individuals. Background on the study: A donor's plate count was three for CD4 naive and three for CD4 memory; CD8 naive had two and CD8 memory one.

Generated by immunoSEQ multiplex PCR, the TCRdb table keeps only in-frame clones and is missing some. This sample has roughly 640,000 clones, with 74% found just once. The germline V gene encodes CDR1 SQVTM and CDR2 ANQGSEA. The CDR3 has 16 amino acids. V lost 5 bases to trimming and J lost 0 bases; unmatched junction nucleotides: 2. The chain combines TRBV29-1 with TRBJ2-1; 15 bases are shared with TRBD2. The sequencing sample was made of memory CD4+ T cells sorted from blood. This sample's subset: CD45RA-negative fraction. This TCR came from a woman aged 30 to 39 in good health. The CDR3 loop reads CSVRTSGRASYNEQFF. The DNA of the CDR3 is TGCAGCGTTCGGACTAGCGGGAGGGCCTCCTACAATGAGCAGTTCTTC.